This T cell receptor beta chain was identified in a study of metastatic and nonmetastatic thyroid tumors. About the research overall: Where malignant and benign thyroid patients were concerned, repertoires were compared across blood and tumor or nodule tissue.

There were no patients who had received any treatment before thyroid surgery. The table lists this clone with many counts. TCRdb used MiXCR to call clones anew from the PCR reads. The data contain under 15,000 clones, about 12% of them singletons. The CDR3 length is 13 residues. Germline lookup yields CDR1 SGHTA and CDR2 FQGTGA. Trimming left V 5 bases short and J 7 bases short, with 11 bases between. Sequences were obtained from blood. This chain uses TRBV7-3 with TRBJ2-2, with TRBD2 as a possible D gene (6 bases). The source is a female donor with papillary thyroid cancer or a benign thyroid nodule (not recorded which). Some clones in this sample may be carry-over from other donors' samples. Here the CDR3 reads CASSRRGGGELFF. The CDR3 DNA reads as TGTGCCAGCAGCCGACGGGGAGGCGGGGAGCTGTTTTTT.